The 3 T cell receptor beta chains in this list originate from one sample, sequenced in a study of graft-versus-host responses after intestinal transplantation. Data came from immunoSEQ multiplex PCR; TCRdb stores just in-frame clones and leaves some out. The sample has some 22,000 clones, around nine tenths seen once. The starting material was PBMCs, obtained approximately 39 days after intestinal transplant. These receptors all stem from a human patient who received an intestinal transplant, so some T cells may come from the graft donor.

The chain has TRBV5-6 and TRBJ2-7; D unclear. V lost 1 base and J lost 5, with 16 bases in between. The CDR3 runs to 15 residues. Germline CDR1 is SGHDT and CDR2 is YYEEEE. CDR3: CASSLMTSAGHEQYF. The CDR3 coding sequence is TGTGCCAGCAGCTTGATGACATCAGCTGGACACGAGCAGTACTTC.

Here the CDR3 DNA reads TGCGCCAGCAGCCAAGTTAGGACGCCCCGAAACAATGAGCAGTTCTTC. It codes for CASSQVRTPRNNEQFF. This chain connects TRBV4-3 to TRBJ2-1; D not certain. The germline V gene encodes CDR1 LGHNA and CDR2 YSLEER. Trimming removed 1 base at V and 5 bases at J, with 15 bases between. CDR3 length: 16 residues.

V usage is TRBV15 and J usage is TRBJ1-1; D not certain. The CDR3 loop spans 12 amino acids. The V end was cut by 0 bases, the J end by 6 bases, with 5 bases between. CDR1 is LNHNV, CDR2 YYDKDF, per germline (reference sequence). CDR3: CATSRDIAEAFF. In nucleotides, the CDR3 is TGTGCCACCAGCAGAGATATCGCTGAAGCTTTCTTT.